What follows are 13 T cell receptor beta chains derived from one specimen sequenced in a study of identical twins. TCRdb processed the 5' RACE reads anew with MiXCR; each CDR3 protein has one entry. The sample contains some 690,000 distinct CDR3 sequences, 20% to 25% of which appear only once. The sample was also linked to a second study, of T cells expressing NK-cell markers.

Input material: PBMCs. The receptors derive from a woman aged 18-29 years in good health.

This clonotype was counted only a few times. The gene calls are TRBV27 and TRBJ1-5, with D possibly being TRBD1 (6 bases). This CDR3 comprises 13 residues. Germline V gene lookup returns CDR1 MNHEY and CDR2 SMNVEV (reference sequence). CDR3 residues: CATSGAVNQPQHF. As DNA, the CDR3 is TGTGCTACCTCGGGGGCGGTAAATCAGCCCCAGCATTTT.

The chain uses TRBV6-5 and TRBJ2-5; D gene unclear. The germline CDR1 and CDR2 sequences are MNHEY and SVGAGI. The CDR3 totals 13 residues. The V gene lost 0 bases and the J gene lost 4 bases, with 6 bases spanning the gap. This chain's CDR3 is CASSYSLAETQYF. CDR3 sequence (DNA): TGTGCCAGCAGTTACTCGCTGGCAGAGACCCAGTACTTC.

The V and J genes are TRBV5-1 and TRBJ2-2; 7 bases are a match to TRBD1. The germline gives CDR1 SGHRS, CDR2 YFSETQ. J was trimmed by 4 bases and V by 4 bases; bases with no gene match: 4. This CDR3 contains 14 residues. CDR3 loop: CASSPGQITGELFF. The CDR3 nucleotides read TGCGCCAGCAGCCCGGGACAGATCACCGGGGAGCTGTTTTTT.

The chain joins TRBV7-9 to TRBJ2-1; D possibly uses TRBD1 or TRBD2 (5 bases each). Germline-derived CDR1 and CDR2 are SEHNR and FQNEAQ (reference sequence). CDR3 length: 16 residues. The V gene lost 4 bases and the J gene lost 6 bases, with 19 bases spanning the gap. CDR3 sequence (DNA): TGTGCCAGCAGCTCGGGAACAGGATCCGACCTCAATGAGCAGTTCTTC. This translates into CASSSGTGSDLNEQFF.

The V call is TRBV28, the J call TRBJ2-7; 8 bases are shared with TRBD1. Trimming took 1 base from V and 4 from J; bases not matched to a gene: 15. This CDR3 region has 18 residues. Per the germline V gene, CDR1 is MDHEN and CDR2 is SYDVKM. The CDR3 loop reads CASSLSPSVTGDRYEQYF. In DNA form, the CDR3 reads TGTGCCAGCAGTTTATCCCCCAGTGTGACAGGGGACCGATACGAGCAGTACTTC. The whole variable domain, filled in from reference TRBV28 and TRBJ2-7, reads DVKVTQSSRYLVKRTGEKVFLECVQDMDHENMFWYRQDPGLGLRLIYFSYDVKMKEKGDIPEGYSVSREKKERFSLILESASTNQTSMYLCASSLSPSVTGDRYEQYFGPGTRLTVT.

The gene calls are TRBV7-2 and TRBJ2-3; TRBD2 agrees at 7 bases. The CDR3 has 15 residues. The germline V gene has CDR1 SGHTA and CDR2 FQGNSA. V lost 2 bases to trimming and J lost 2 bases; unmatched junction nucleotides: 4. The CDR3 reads CASSLQAGYTDTQYF. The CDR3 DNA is TGTGCCAGCAGCTTACAAGCGGGGTACACAGATACGCAGTATTTT.

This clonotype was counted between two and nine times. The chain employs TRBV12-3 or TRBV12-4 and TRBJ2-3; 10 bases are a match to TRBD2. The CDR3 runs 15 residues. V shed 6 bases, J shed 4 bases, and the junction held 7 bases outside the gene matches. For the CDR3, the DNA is TGTGCCAGCAGGCCGCATACTAGCGGGGCAGATACGCAGTATTTT. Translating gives CASRPHTSGADTQYF.

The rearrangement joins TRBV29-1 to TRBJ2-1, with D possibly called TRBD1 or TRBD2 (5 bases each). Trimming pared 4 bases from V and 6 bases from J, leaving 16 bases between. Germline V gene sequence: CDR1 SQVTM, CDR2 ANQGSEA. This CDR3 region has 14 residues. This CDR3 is CSVGRDGEFNEQFF. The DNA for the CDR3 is TGCAGCGTTGGACGGGACGGAGAGTTCAATGAGCAGTTCTTC.

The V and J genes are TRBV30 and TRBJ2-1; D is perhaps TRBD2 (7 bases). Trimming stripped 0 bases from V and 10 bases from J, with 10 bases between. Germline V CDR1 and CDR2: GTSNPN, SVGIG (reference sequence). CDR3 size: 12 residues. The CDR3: CAWSVGGGEQFF. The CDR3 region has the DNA TGTGCCTGGAGTGTGGGAGGGGGGGAGCAGTTCTTC. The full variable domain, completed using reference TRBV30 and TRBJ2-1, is SQTIHQWPATLVQPVGSPLSLECTVEGTSNPNLYWYRQAAGRGLQLLFYSVGIGQISSEVPQNLSASRPQDRQFILSSKKLLLSDSGFYLCAWSVGGGEQFFGPGTRLTVL.

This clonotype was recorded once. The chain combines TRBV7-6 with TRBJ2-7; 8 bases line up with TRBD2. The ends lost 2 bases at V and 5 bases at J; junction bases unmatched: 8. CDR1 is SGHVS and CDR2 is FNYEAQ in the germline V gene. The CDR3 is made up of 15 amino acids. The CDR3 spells CASSLLAGGRDEQYF. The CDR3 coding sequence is TGTGCCAGCAGCTTACTAGCGGGCGGAAGAGACGAGCAGTACTTC. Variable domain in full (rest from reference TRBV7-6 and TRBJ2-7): GAGVSQSPRYKVTKRGQDVALRCDPISGHVSLYWYRQALGQGPEFLTYFNYEAQQDKSGLPNDRFSAERPEGSISTLTIQRTEQRDSAMYRCASSLLAGGRDEQYFGPGTRLTVT.

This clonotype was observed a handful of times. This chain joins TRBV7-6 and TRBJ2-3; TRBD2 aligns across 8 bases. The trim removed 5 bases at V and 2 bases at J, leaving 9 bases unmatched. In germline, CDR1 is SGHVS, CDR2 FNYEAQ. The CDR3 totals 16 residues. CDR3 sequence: CASSINLAGNTDTQYF. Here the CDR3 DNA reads TGTGCCAGCAGCATTAATCTAGCGGGTAACACAGATACGCAGTATTTT.

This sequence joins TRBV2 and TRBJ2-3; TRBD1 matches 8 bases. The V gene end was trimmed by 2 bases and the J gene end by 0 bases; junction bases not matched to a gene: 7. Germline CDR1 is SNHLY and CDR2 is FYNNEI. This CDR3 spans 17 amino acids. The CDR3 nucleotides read TGTGCCAGCAGTGAACCCCAGGGGGCTATGAGCACAGATACGCAGTATTTT. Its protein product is CASSEPQGAMSTDTQYF.

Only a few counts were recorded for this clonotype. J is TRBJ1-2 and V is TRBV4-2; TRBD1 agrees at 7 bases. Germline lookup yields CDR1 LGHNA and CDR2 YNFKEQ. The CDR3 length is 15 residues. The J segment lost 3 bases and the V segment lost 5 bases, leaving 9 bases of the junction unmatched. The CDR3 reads CASSSQGNEHYGYTF. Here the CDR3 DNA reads TGTGCCAGCAGCTCACAGGGGAATGAACACTATGGCTACACCTTC.